A selection of T cell receptor beta chains follows, all from one sample in a study of T cells after yellow fever vaccination. TCRdb re-called the 5' RACE reads with MiXCR, one entry per CDR3 protein. The sample shows 300,000 to 400,000 distinct CDR3 sequences, roughly 6.1% of them seen only once. The sample consisted of PBMCs, taken 5 days after the yellow fever booster vaccination. The receptors derive from a man aged 30-40 years who received the YFV17D yellow fever vaccine. CDR3s include the opening cysteine and the closing phenylalanine or tryptophan. Each record gives: clone size, D gene, V gene, J gene, CDR3 protein, CDR3 DNA. The D gene is left open where the match is weak. The size of a clone is reported for some rows only, either as once, few or many, or as a class for expanded clones.

>-|-|TRBV10-2|TRBJ2-7
CASNARLPYEQYF
TGCGCCAGCAATGCCCGTTTGCCCTACGAGCAGTACTTC
>-|TRBD1|TRBV20-1|TRBJ2-3
CSATRGQGLFETDTQYF
TGCAGTGCTACCCGGGGACAGGGTCTATTCGAGACAGATACGCAGTATTTT
>few|-|TRBV16|TRBJ2-7
CASGKGRVSEQYF
TGTGCCAGCGGAAAGGGTCGGGTCTCCGAGCAGTACTTC
>-|TRBD1|TRBV11-2|TRBJ2-7
CASSTRTGGLNEQYF
TGTGCCAGCAGCACTCGGACAGGGGGCCTCAACGAGCAGTACTTC
>few|-|TRBV24-1|TRBJ2-3
CATSDRLARNTDTQYF
TGTGCCACCAGTGACCGTCTAGCGCGGAACACAGATACGCAGTATTTT
>-|TRBD1|TRBV6-1|TRBJ1-6
CASSLLTGANSPLHF
TGTGCCAGCAGCCTCCTGACAGGGGCTAATTCACCCCTCCACTTT
>few|TRBD2|TRBV4-3|TRBJ2-7
CASSQGSLAVTYEQYF
TGCGCCAGCAGCCAAGGTAGCCTAGCGGTAACCTACGAGCAGTACTTC
>many|TRBD1|TRBV28|TRBJ1-2
CASSPPGQGDYGYTF
TGTGCCAGCAGTCCCCCGGGACAGGGTGACTATGGCTACACCTTC
>few|-|TRBV12-3/TRBV12-4|TRBJ2-2
CASSLNDVRGGELFF
TGTGCCAGCAGTTTAAATGACGTGAGAGGCGGGGAGCTGTTTTTT
>many|TRBD2|TRBV7-2|TRBJ2-7
CASSLTSGFPYEQYF
TGTGCCAGCAGCTTAACTAGCGGGTTTCCCTACGAGCAGTACTTC
>many|-|TRBV5-1|TRBJ1-2
CASNLWGTGGYTF
TGCGCCAGCAACCTGTGGGGGACGGGTGGCTACACCTTC
>few|TRBD2|TRBV20-1|TRBJ2-4
CSASSSGSRGNIQYF
TGCAGTGCTAGTAGTAGCGGGAGTAGGGGGAACATTCAGTACTTC
>many|-|TRBV7-2|TRBJ2-1
CASSLNSYNEQFF
TGTGCCAGCAGTTTGAACTCTTACAATGAGCAGTTCTTC
>-|-|TRBV18|TRBJ2-1
CASSPVESLQYNEQFF
TGTGCCAGCTCACCGGTCGAGAGTCTTCAATACAATGAGCAGTTCTTC
>few|TRBD2|TRBV12-3/TRBV12-4|TRBJ2-4
CASSLLSLAGVKQAKNIQYF
TGTGCCAGCAGTTTATTATCACTAGCGGGAGTCAAGCAGGCCAAAAACATTCAGTACTTC